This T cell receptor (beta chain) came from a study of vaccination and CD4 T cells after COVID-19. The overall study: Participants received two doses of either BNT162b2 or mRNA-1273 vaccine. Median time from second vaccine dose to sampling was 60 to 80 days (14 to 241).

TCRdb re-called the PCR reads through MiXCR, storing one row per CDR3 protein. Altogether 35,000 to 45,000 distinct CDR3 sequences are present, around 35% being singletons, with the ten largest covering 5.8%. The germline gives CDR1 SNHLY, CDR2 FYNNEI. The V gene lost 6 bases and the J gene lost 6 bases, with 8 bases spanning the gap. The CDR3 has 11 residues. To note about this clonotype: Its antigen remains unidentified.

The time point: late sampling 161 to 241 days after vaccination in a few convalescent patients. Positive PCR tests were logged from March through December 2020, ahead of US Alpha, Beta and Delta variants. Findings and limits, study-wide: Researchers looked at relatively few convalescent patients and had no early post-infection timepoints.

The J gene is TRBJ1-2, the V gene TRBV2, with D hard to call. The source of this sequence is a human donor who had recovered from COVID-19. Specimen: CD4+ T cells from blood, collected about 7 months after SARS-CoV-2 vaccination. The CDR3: CASRGKNGYTF. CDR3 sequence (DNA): TGTGCCAGCAGGGGGAAGAATGGCTACACCTTC.